Listed below are T cell receptor beta chains from one sample, sequenced in a study of T-cell memory formation after mild COVID-19. Via MiXCR, TCRdb re-called the 5' RACE reads, giving one row per CDR3 protein. The table includes some 130,000 distinct CDR3 sequences, more than 15% detected once. Sequencing used PBMCs or a T cell subset sorted from them (not recorded which). The receptors were sampled from an adult woman who had mild COVID-19 (a few samples of this study predate the infection). Cell type and time point are not known. CDR3s include the opening cysteine and the closing phenylalanine or tryptophan. Each record gives: V gene, D gene, clone size, J gene, CDR3 DNA, CDR3 protein. D genes are given only for firm matches. Rows may omit the clone size; those that give it use once, few, many or a size class.

v_call: TRBV3-1; d_call: TRBD1; clone_size: .; j_call: TRBJ2-7; cdr3_nt: TGTGCCAGTAAGCCCGGCGGGACAGGGGAGAATTCCTACGAGCAGTACTTC; cdr3_aa: CASKPGGTGENSYEQYF
v_call: TRBV6-5; d_call: TRBD2; clone_size: .; j_call: TRBJ2-7; cdr3_nt: TGTGCCAGCAGTCTTCTAGCGGGAGACTACGAGCAGTACTTC; cdr3_aa: CASSLLAGDYEQYF
v_call: TRBV5-1; d_call: .; clone_size: few; j_call: TRBJ2-7; cdr3_nt: TGCGCCAGCAGCTTGGATTCCGGCTACTCCTACGAGCAGTACTTC; cdr3_aa: CASSLDSGYSYEQYF
v_call: TRBV12-3/TRBV12-4; d_call: TRBD2; clone_size: few; j_call: TRBJ2-1; cdr3_nt: TGTGCCAGCAGGCCTTACCCGTCATTCGGGACTAGCGGGGCTGACAATGAGCAGTTCTTC; cdr3_aa: CASRPYPSFGTSGADNEQFF
v_call: TRBV11-3; d_call: TRBD2; clone_size: .; j_call: TRBJ2-1; cdr3_nt: TGTGCCAGCAGCACCAGAGCGGGAGAGAGCTCCTACAATGAGCAGTTCTTC; cdr3_aa: CASSTRAGESSYNEQFF
v_call: TRBV25-1; d_call: .; clone_size: .; j_call: TRBJ1-2; cdr3_nt: TGTGCCAGCAGTGATGGGCCGTATGGCTACACCTTC; cdr3_aa: CASSDGPYGYTF
v_call: TRBV7-2; d_call: .; clone_size: .; j_call: TRBJ1-1; cdr3_nt: TGTGCCAGCAGCTTATCAGGGTATGGGAACACTGAAGCTTTCTTT; cdr3_aa: CASSLSGYGNTEAFF
v_call: TRBV4-1; d_call: TRBD2; clone_size: few; j_call: TRBJ2-2; cdr3_nt: TGCGCCAGCAGCCGCGGGACTAGCGTGGCCGGGGAGCTGTTTTTT; cdr3_aa: CASSRGTSVAGELFF
v_call: TRBV5-1; d_call: TRBD1; clone_size: .; j_call: TRBJ1-2; cdr3_nt: TGCGCCAGCAGCGAACCGGGACAGGTGGGCTATGGCTACACCTTC; cdr3_aa: CASSEPGQVGYGYTF
v_call: TRBV27; d_call: .; clone_size: many; j_call: TRBJ2-3; cdr3_nt: TGTGCCAGCAGCTGGAGAGCGGCTAGCACAGATACGCAGTATTTT; cdr3_aa: CASSWRAASTDTQYF
v_call: TRBV28; d_call: TRBD1; clone_size: many; j_call: TRBJ2-2; cdr3_nt: TGTGCCAGCACAGGGGGCACCGGGGAGCTGTTTTTT; cdr3_aa: CASTGGTGELFF
v_call: TRBV25-1; d_call: .; clone_size: .; j_call: TRBJ2-5; cdr3_nt: TGTGCCAGCAGCCCTCTCCGGGATAAGTTACGGGAGACCCAGTACTTC; cdr3_aa: CASSPLRDKLRETQYF
v_call: TRBV19; d_call: .; clone_size: few; j_call: TRBJ2-3; cdr3_nt: TGTGCCAGTAGTGTTCCGGGGGATACGCAGTATTTT; cdr3_aa: CASSVPGDTQYF
v_call: TRBV7-2; d_call: .; clone_size: .; j_call: TRBJ2-6; cdr3_nt: TGTGCCAGCAGCTTAGACCCCGTGGGGCGCCCCCCTGGGGCCAACGTCCTGACTTTC; cdr3_aa: CASSLDPVGRPPGANVLTF
v_call: TRBV15; d_call: TRBD2; clone_size: .; j_call: TRBJ2-6; cdr3_nt: TGTGCCACCAGCAGAGCCAGGAATCTGGGGGGGAGCCCTGGGGCCAACGTCCTGACTTTC; cdr3_aa: CATSRARNLGGSPGANVLTF
v_call: TRBV7-2; d_call: .; clone_size: .; j_call: TRBJ1-1; cdr3_nt: TGTGCCAGCAGGTTATGGGACCTGAACACTGAAGCTTTCTTT; cdr3_aa: CASRLWDLNTEAFF
v_call: TRBV20-1; d_call: .; clone_size: .; j_call: TRBJ1-1; cdr3_nt: TGCAGTGCCCCGCGAGGGGGTGTATCTCTTGGCACTGAAGCTTTCTTT; cdr3_aa: CSAPRGGVSLGTEAFF
v_call: TRBV11-3; d_call: TRBD1; clone_size: .; j_call: TRBJ1-1; cdr3_nt: TGTGCCAGCAGCCCCAGGACAGGGCACACTGAAGCTTTCTTT; cdr3_aa: CASSPRTGHTEAFF
v_call: TRBV4-3; d_call: .; clone_size: .; j_call: TRBJ2-1; cdr3_nt: TGCGCCAGCAGCCACGGATTCTACAATGAGCAGTTCTTC; cdr3_aa: CASSHGFYNEQFF
v_call: TRBV6-5; d_call: TRBD1; clone_size: few; j_call: TRBJ1-2; cdr3_nt: TGTGCCAGCAGTTACGGACAGGGCGCCTATGGCTACACCTTC; cdr3_aa: CASSYGQGAYGYTF
v_call: TRBV2; d_call: .; clone_size: .; j_call: TRBJ2-7; cdr3_nt: TGTGCCAGCAGTGAACGGGGCCGCTCCTACGAGCAGTACTTC; cdr3_aa: CASSERGRSYEQYF
v_call: TRBV12-3/TRBV12-4; d_call: .; clone_size: few; j_call: TRBJ2-1; cdr3_nt: TGTGCCAGCAGTCCCCAGTGGAGCGGCCCCTACAATGAGCAGTTCTTC; cdr3_aa: CASSPQWSGPYNEQFF
v_call: TRBV7-2; d_call: .; clone_size: .; j_call: TRBJ2-7; cdr3_nt: TGTGCCAGCAGTTCGTTGCAGGGATACGAGCAGTACTTC; cdr3_aa: CASSSLQGYEQYF
v_call: TRBV30; d_call: .; clone_size: .; j_call: TRBJ1-1; cdr3_nt: TGTGCCTGGGAACCTCTTCCTGAAGCTTTCTTT; cdr3_aa: CAWEPLPEAFF
v_call: TRBV7-2; d_call: .; clone_size: .; j_call: TRBJ2-4; cdr3_nt: TGTGCCAGCAGCTTCCAAGACAGGCTAGCCAAAAACATTCAGTACTTC; cdr3_aa: CASSFQDRLAKNIQYF
v_call: TRBV4-1; d_call: TRBD2; clone_size: few; j_call: TRBJ2-2; cdr3_nt: TGCGCCAGCAGCCAAGGTCTAGCGGGGGGAACGTATGAGACCGGGGAGCTGTTTTTT; cdr3_aa: CASSQGLAGGTYETGELFF
v_call: TRBV4-3; d_call: .; clone_size: few; j_call: TRBJ1-1; cdr3_nt: TGCGCCAGCAGCCAGGGACAAGGGGTTGAAGCTTTCTTT; cdr3_aa: CASSQGQGVEAFF
v_call: TRBV7-8; d_call: TRBD2; clone_size: .; j_call: TRBJ2-5; cdr3_nt: TGTGCCAGCAGCTTTATGACTAGCGGGCCGAGGACCCAGTACTTC; cdr3_aa: CASSFMTSGPRTQYF
v_call: TRBV6-6; d_call: .; clone_size: .; j_call: TRBJ2-4; cdr3_nt: TGTGCCAGCAGTTACTCGGTAGGGTCCCAAGCCAAAAACATTCAGTACTTC; cdr3_aa: CASSYSVGSQAKNIQYF
v_call: TRBV7-2; d_call: .; clone_size: few; j_call: TRBJ2-7; cdr3_nt: TGTGCCAGCAGCAATGGGGTGACAGGATCCTCCTACGAGCAGTACTTC; cdr3_aa: CASSNGVTGSSYEQYF
v_call: TRBV7-9; d_call: .; clone_size: few; j_call: TRBJ2-7; cdr3_nt: TGTGCCAGCAGCCGTGGGGCCTACGAGCAGTACTTC; cdr3_aa: CASSRGAYEQYF
v_call: TRBV5-6; d_call: .; clone_size: .; j_call: TRBJ2-7; cdr3_nt: TGTGCCAGCAGCCGCGGGGTAAACTACGAGCAGTACTTC; cdr3_aa: CASSRGVNYEQYF
v_call: TRBV12-3/TRBV12-4; d_call: .; clone_size: few; j_call: TRBJ1-2; cdr3_nt: TGTGCCAGCAGTTTACCGGGCGGTCAAGATGGCTACACCTTC; cdr3_aa: CASSLPGGQDGYTF
v_call: TRBV6-5; d_call: .; clone_size: .; j_call: TRBJ1-1; cdr3_nt: TGTGCCAGCAAAGGGGGTCGGGGTTCCTGGAACACTGAAGCTTTCTTT; cdr3_aa: CASKGGRGSWNTEAFF
v_call: TRBV7-2; d_call: TRBD1; clone_size: .; j_call: TRBJ2-6; cdr3_nt: TGTGCCAGCAGCGCCGGGACAGGCCTCTCTGGGGCCAACGTCCTGACTTTC; cdr3_aa: CASSAGTGLSGANVLTF
v_call: TRBV30; d_call: .; clone_size: few; j_call: TRBJ2-1; cdr3_nt: TGTGCCTGGAGTTATGGGGACCAGCAGTTCTTC; cdr3_aa: CAWSYGDQQFF
v_call: TRBV15; d_call: .; clone_size: few; j_call: TRBJ2-3; cdr3_nt: TGTGCCACCAGCAGAGAGGGAAGTGCCACAGATACGCAGTATTTT; cdr3_aa: CATSREGSATDTQYF